The rows below give T cell receptor beta chains drawn from one sample of a study of graft-versus-host responses after intestinal transplantation. Produced via immunoSEQ multiplex PCR; TCRdb's table is partial and in-frame only. The sample shows about 90,000 clones, roughly 92% of them seen only once. Their specific antigens are unknown. The sequencing here drew on unstimulated CD4+ T cells sorted from spleen or lymph node cells, taken before intestinal transplant. The receptor source for this set is a human donor who received an intestinal transplant. The CDR3 runs from the conserved cysteine through the conserved F or W. D genes are given only for firm matches. The listing skips clone size in some rows; elsewhere it reads once, few, many or a size class.

j_call: TRBJ2-3; d_call: TRBD2; v_call: TRBV11-3; clone_size: .; cdr3_nt: TGTGCCAGCAGTTCCGGACTAGCGGGGGATACGCAGTATTTT; cdr3_aa: CASSSGLAGDTQYF
j_call: TRBJ2-3; d_call: TRBD2; v_call: TRBV5-1; clone_size: .; cdr3_nt: TGCGCCAGCAGCTTAGCCCTTACAGGGCTAGCGGGAGGAGATACGCAGTATTTT; cdr3_aa: CASSLALTGLAGGDTQYF
j_call: TRBJ1-5; d_call: .; v_call: TRBV9; clone_size: .; cdr3_nt: TGTGCCAGCAGCCCAACAATCGGGGAAGGAAGTCAGCCCCAGCATTTT; cdr3_aa: CASSPTIGEGSQPQHF
j_call: TRBJ2-5; d_call: .; v_call: TRBV5-5; clone_size: once; cdr3_nt: TGTGCCAGCAGCTTGGTTCCCAGGGGGCGGGAGGAGACCCAGTACTTC; cdr3_aa: CASSLVPRGREETQYF
j_call: TRBJ2-2; d_call: .; v_call: TRBV2; clone_size: .; cdr3_nt: TGTGCCTGTAGAGAAGACAGGTTTAACACCGGGGAGCTGTTTTTT; cdr3_aa: CACREDRFNTGELFF
j_call: TRBJ1-6; d_call: TRBD1; v_call: TRBV28; clone_size: .; cdr3_nt: TGTGCCAGCAGTACCCTGACAGGGGATAATTCACCCCTCCACTTT; cdr3_aa: CASSTLTGDNSPLHF
j_call: TRBJ2-7; d_call: TRBD1; v_call: TRBV2; clone_size: .; cdr3_nt: TGTGCCAGCAGTGCGTCGGGACAGGGCTCCTACGAGCAGTACTTC; cdr3_aa: CASSASGQGSYEQYF
j_call: TRBJ2-5; d_call: .; v_call: TRBV20-1; clone_size: .; cdr3_nt: TGCAGTGCGAGGAAACAGACCCAGTACTTC; cdr3_aa: CSARKQTQYF
j_call: TRBJ2-3; d_call: .; v_call: TRBV7-9; clone_size: .; cdr3_nt: TGTGCCAGCAGCCCCGGCCGCACAGATACGCAGTATTTT; cdr3_aa: CASSPGRTDTQYF
j_call: TRBJ1-4; d_call: .; v_call: TRBV6-6; clone_size: .; cdr3_nt: TGTGCCAGCAGTTACTTCGGGGCAACCCTTAATGAAAAACTGTTTTTT; cdr3_aa: CASSYFGATLNEKLFF
j_call: TRBJ2-7; d_call: .; v_call: TRBV7-8; clone_size: .; cdr3_nt: TGTGCCAGCAGCGCGGGACCCCTCTACGAGCAGTACTTC; cdr3_aa: CASSAGPLYEQYF
j_call: TRBJ2-7; d_call: TRBD1; v_call: TRBV19; clone_size: .; cdr3_nt: TGTGCCAGTAGTTCCGCAGGGACAGGGACGGCCGAGCAGTACTTC; cdr3_aa: CASSSAGTGTAEQYF
j_call: TRBJ2-1; d_call: .; v_call: TRBV5-5; clone_size: .; cdr3_nt: TGTGCCAGCAGCTCCGACTCAGCGGAGCAGTTCTTC; cdr3_aa: CASSSDSAEQFF
j_call: TRBJ1-5; d_call: .; v_call: TRBV5-1; clone_size: .; cdr3_nt: TGCGCCAGCAGCCGGGACGGGGTTGGCAATCAGCCCCAGCATTTT; cdr3_aa: CASSRDGVGNQPQHF
j_call: TRBJ2-4; d_call: TRBD1; v_call: TRBV27; clone_size: .; cdr3_nt: TGTGCCAGCAGTTCAGCCGGGACAGGCGGACGGGGCATTCAGTACTTC; cdr3_aa: CASSSAGTGGRGIQYF
j_call: TRBJ2-7; d_call: .; v_call: TRBV6-5; clone_size: .; cdr3_nt: TGTGCCAGCAGTAGAGCGGAACGGGGAGGCTACGAGCAGTACTTC; cdr3_aa: CASSRAERGGYEQYF
j_call: TRBJ2-5; d_call: .; v_call: TRBV7-2; clone_size: .; cdr3_nt: TGTGCCAGCAGCTTAGGGGGCAGGACAGAGAAGTACTTC; cdr3_aa: CASSLGGRTEKYF
j_call: TRBJ1-1; d_call: .; v_call: TRBV6-5; clone_size: .; cdr3_nt: TGTGCCAGCAGGGAGAGGGGAGTAAGCACTGAAGCTTTCTTT; cdr3_aa: CASRERGVSTEAFF
j_call: TRBJ1-2; d_call: .; v_call: TRBV18; clone_size: .; cdr3_nt: TGTGCCAGCTCACCCGAGACAGCTAACTATGGCTACACCTTC; cdr3_aa: CASSPETANYGYTF
j_call: TRBJ1-4; d_call: TRBD1; v_call: TRBV19; clone_size: .; cdr3_nt: TGTGCCAGTAGCAGGACAGGGGCCCTGACAACTAATGAAAAACTGTTTTTT; cdr3_aa: CASSRTGALTTNEKLFF
j_call: TRBJ1-3; d_call: .; v_call: TRBV28; clone_size: .; cdr3_nt: TGTGCCAGCAGTTTCCCACAGGGCTCTGGAAACACCATATATTTT; cdr3_aa: CASSFPQGSGNTIYF
j_call: TRBJ2-7; d_call: TRBD2; v_call: TRBV6-5; clone_size: .; cdr3_nt: TGTGCCAGCAGTTACGCGGGGGGACTCTACGAGCAGTACTTC; cdr3_aa: CASSYAGGLYEQYF
j_call: TRBJ2-5; d_call: .; v_call: TRBV28; clone_size: .; cdr3_nt: TGTGCCAGCAGTTCTATCTACACGGCTAGTGTCGAGACCCAGTACTTC; cdr3_aa: CASSSIYTASVETQYF
j_call: TRBJ2-5; d_call: TRBD2; v_call: TRBV5-1; clone_size: .; cdr3_nt: TGCGCCAGCAGCACCGGGACTAGCGAGGAGACCCAGTACTTC; cdr3_aa: CASSTGTSEETQYF
j_call: TRBJ2-1; d_call: TRBD2; v_call: TRBV4-1; clone_size: .; cdr3_nt: TGCGCCAGCAGCCAAACTGGCGGGAGCTACAATGAGCAGTTCTTC; cdr3_aa: CASSQTGGSYNEQFF
j_call: TRBJ1-1; d_call: .; v_call: TRBV19; clone_size: few; cdr3_nt: TGTGCCAGTAGTTCGCAGGGCCCCCTGAACACTGAAGCTTTCTTT; cdr3_aa: CASSSQGPLNTEAFF
j_call: TRBJ2-1; d_call: .; v_call: TRBV29-1; clone_size: .; cdr3_nt: TGCAGCGTTGAGGGGGATAGGGATGAGCAGTTCTTC; cdr3_aa: CSVEGDRDEQFF
j_call: TRBJ1-2; d_call: .; v_call: TRBV7-9; clone_size: .; cdr3_nt: TGTGCCAGCAGCTTAGAGTACGGGGGCGGGGGCTATGGCTACACCTTC; cdr3_aa: CASSLEYGGGGYGYTF
j_call: TRBJ2-7; d_call: .; v_call: TRBV19; clone_size: .; cdr3_nt: TGTGCCAGTAGTGTTAGCAGGATCTCCTACGAGCAGTACTTC; cdr3_aa: CASSVSRISYEQYF
j_call: TRBJ1-2; d_call: .; v_call: TRBV2; clone_size: .; cdr3_nt: TGTGCCAGCAGCCCAAGGGAGGCTGGCTACACCTTC; cdr3_aa: CASSPREAGYTF
j_call: TRBJ2-7; d_call: .; v_call: TRBV5-4; clone_size: .; cdr3_nt: TGTGCCAGCAGCTTCAGGGGTAGAGACGGGCAGTACTTC; cdr3_aa: CASSFRGRDGQYF
j_call: TRBJ1-2; d_call: .; v_call: TRBV6-5; clone_size: .; cdr3_nt: TGTGCCAGCAGTTCGGACACGGTGAGAGGCTACACCTTC; cdr3_aa: CASSSDTVRGYTF
j_call: TRBJ2-2; d_call: .; v_call: TRBV6-5; clone_size: .; cdr3_nt: TGTGCCAGCTCACGGCAGGGCCCGAACACCGGGGAGCTGTTTTTT; cdr3_aa: CASSRQGPNTGELFF
j_call: TRBJ1-1; d_call: .; v_call: TRBV18; clone_size: .; cdr3_nt: TGTGCCAGCTCACCCCAGGGTATAAACACTGAAGCTTTCTTT; cdr3_aa: CASSPQGINTEAFF
j_call: TRBJ1-1; d_call: .; v_call: TRBV7-9; clone_size: once; cdr3_nt: TGTGCCAGTCTTAAGGTTAGCGCTGAAGCTTTCTTT; cdr3_aa: CASLKVSAEAFF
j_call: TRBJ1-4; d_call: TRBD1; v_call: TRBV25-1; clone_size: .; cdr3_nt: TGTGCCAGCAGTGCCCGGGCGACAGGGGGGGATGAAAAACTGTTTTTT; cdr3_aa: CASSARATGGDEKLFF
j_call: TRBJ2-7; d_call: .; v_call: TRBV19; clone_size: .; cdr3_nt: TGTGCCAGTAGTATTAGTGACAGATACGAGCAGTACTTC; cdr3_aa: CASSISDRYEQYF
j_call: TRBJ2-3; d_call: .; v_call: TRBV9; clone_size: .; cdr3_nt: TGTGCCAGCAGCGCCCCGGACCGAGAAGATACGCAGTATTTT; cdr3_aa: CASSAPDREDTQYF
j_call: TRBJ2-4; d_call: .; v_call: TRBV7-8; clone_size: .; cdr3_nt: TGTGCCAGCAGCTTAGGAACAAGGAACATTCAGTACTTC; cdr3_aa: CASSLGTRNIQYF
j_call: TRBJ1-4; d_call: TRBD1; v_call: TRBV9; clone_size: once; cdr3_nt: TGTGCCAGCAGCCCGCATACAGGGGAGAGTATTGAAAAACTGTTTTTT; cdr3_aa: CASSPHTGESIEKLFF
j_call: TRBJ1-2; d_call: .; v_call: TRBV6-5; clone_size: .; cdr3_nt: TGTGCCAGCAGTTACACCGAGTACAACTATGGCTACACCTTC; cdr3_aa: CASSYTEYNYGYTF